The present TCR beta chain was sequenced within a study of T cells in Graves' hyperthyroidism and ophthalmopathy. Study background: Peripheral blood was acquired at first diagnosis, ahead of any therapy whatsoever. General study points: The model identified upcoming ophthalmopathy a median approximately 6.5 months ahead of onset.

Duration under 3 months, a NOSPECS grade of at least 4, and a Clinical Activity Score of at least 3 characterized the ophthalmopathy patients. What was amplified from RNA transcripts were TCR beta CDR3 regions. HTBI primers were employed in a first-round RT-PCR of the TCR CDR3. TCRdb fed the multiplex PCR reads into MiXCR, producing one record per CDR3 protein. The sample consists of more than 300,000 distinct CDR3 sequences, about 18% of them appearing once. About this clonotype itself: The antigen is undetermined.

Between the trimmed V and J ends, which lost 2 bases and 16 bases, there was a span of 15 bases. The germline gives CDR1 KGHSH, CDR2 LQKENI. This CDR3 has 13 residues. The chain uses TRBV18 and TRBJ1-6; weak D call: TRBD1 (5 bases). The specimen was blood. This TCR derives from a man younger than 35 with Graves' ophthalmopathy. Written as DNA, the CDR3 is TGTGCCAGCTCACCATCGGACACTCGCGGACTCCACTTT. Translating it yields CASSPSDTRGLHF. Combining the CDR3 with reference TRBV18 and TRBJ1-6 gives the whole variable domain NAGVMQNPRHLVRRRGQEARLRCSPMKGHSHVYWYRQLPEEGLKFMVYLQKENIIDESGMPKERFSAEFPKEGPSILRIQQVVRGDSAAYFCASSPSDTRGLHFGNGTRLTVT.